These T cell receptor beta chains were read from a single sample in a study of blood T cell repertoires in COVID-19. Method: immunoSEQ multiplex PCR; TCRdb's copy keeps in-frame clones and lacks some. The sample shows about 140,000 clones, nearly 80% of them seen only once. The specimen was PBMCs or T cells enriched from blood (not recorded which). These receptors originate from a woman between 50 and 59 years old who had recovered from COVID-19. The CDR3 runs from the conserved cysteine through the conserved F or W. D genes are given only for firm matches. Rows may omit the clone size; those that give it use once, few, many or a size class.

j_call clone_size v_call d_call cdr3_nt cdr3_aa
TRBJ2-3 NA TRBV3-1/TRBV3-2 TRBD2 TGTGCCAGCAGCCAAGGGACTAGCATTTCAGATACGCAGTATTTT CASSQGTSISDTQYF
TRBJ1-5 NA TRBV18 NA TGTGCCAGCTCAGGGGGGGCCTTCAATCAGCCCCAGCATTTT CASSGGAFNQPQHF
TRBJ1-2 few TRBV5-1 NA TGCGCCAGCAGCTTGGAGAGGGCTAGGGATGGCTACACCTTC CASSLERARDGYTF
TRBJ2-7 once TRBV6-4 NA TGTGCCAGATCCTCTAGGATCGACGAGCAGTACTTC CARSSRIDEQYF
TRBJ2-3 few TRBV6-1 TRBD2 TGTGCCAGCAGTCCAGGGAAGGGAGGGGCAGATACGCAGTATTTT CASSPGKGGADTQYF
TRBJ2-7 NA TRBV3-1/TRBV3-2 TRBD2 TGTGCCAGCAGCTCTCGGACTAGCGTTAAGCAGTACTTC CASSSRTSVKQYF
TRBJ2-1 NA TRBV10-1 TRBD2 TGCGCCAGGAGCGGGGGGGACTCTTACAATGAGCAGTTCTTC CARSGGDSYNEQFF
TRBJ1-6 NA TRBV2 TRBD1 TGTGCCAGCAGGGAAAATCTTGCCAAGGACAGGGTAGGGTCACCCCTCCACTTT CASRENLAKDRVGSPLHF
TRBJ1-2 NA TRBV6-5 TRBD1 TGTGCCAGCAGTCTCTTAGACAGGGGGTGGTTCACCTTC CASSLLDRGWFTF
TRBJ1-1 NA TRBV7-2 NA TGTGCCAGCAGCCTAGGCGGGGGGGTGGGCACTGAAGCTTTCTTT CASSLGGGVGTEAFF
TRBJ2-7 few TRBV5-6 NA TGTGCCAGCAGCTTTTCGAGCTCCTACGAGCAGTACTTC CASSFSSSYEQYF
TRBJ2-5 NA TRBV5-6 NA TGTGCCAGCAGCGCCCTACAAGCGACGAAGGAGACCCAGTACTTC CASSALQATKETQYF
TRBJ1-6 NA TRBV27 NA TGTGCCAGCAGTTCCCCGTCAGGGATATATTCACCCCTCCACTTT CASSSPSGIYSPLHF
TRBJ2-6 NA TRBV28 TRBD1 TGTGCCAGCAGTCTAACGGGGACAGGATCTGGGGCCAACGTCCTGACTTTC CASSLTGTGSGANVLTF
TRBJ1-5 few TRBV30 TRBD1 TGTGCCTGGAGTGGGCCCAGGACAGGGAATCAGCCCCAGCATTTT CAWSGPRTGNQPQHF
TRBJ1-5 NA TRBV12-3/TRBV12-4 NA TGTGCCAGCAGTTTGGGCCACAATCAGCCCCAGCATTTT CASSLGHNQPQHF
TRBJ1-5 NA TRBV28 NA TGTGCCAGCATCTTGGGTCCAGGGATGGGGCAGCCCCAGCATTTT CASILGPGMGQPQHF
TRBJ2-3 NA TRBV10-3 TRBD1 TGTGCCATCAGTGTCCGGGACAGGGTGGGTACGCAGTATTTT CAISVRDRVGTQYF
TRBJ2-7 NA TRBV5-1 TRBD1 TGCGCCAGCAGCCTCGAACCGGGACAGGGGGCCTACGAGCAGTACTTC CASSLEPGQGAYEQYF
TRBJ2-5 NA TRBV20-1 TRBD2 TGCAGTGCTAGTGTGGCTAGCGGGGGGGTATGGGAGACCCAGTACTTC CSASVASGGVWETQYF